This T cell receptor (beta chain) is from a study of pediatric ulcerative colitis. Study summary: Several patients showed pancolitis and two showed left-sided colitis.

Overall study findings and caveats: Repertoires came from total lymphocyte DNA, so rare subsets like regulatory T cells may be missed.

Data came from immunoSEQ multiplex PCR; TCRdb stores just in-frame clones and leaves some out. The sample includes 15,000 to 20,000 clones, roughly 74% seen only once; the top ten take more than 3%. Rectal tissue came from one to two pinch biopsies taken at colonoscopy. Remarks on this clone: Its specificity is not known.

With 5 bases clipped from V and 2 bases from J, the junction kept 9 bases outside the gene matches. The germline gives CDR1 SQVTM, CDR2 ANQGSEA. There are 15 residues in the CDR3. The sample consisted of gut tissue. V and J are TRBV29-1 and TRBJ2-3; 8 nucleotides agree with TRBD2. The TCR originated in a girl under 18 with moderate ulcerative colitis. The DNA of the CDR3 is TGCAGCGTTTTTACTAGCGGAGCGGTCACAGATACGCAGTATTTT. It is translated as CSVFTSGAVTDTQYF.